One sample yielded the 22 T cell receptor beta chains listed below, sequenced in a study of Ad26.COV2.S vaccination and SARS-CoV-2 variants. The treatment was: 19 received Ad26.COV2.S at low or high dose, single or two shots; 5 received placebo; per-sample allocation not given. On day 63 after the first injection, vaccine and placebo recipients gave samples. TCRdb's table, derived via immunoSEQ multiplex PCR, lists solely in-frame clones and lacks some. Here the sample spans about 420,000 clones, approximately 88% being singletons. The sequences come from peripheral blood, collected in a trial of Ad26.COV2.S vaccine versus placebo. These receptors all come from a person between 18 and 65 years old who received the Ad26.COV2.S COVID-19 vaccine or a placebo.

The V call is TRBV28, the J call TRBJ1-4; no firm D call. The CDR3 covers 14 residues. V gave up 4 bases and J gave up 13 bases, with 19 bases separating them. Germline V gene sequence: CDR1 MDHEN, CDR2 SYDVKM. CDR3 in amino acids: CASSSPQEVGRLFF. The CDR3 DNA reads TGTGCCAGCAGTTCCCCTCAGGAGGTGGGCCGACTGTTTTTT.

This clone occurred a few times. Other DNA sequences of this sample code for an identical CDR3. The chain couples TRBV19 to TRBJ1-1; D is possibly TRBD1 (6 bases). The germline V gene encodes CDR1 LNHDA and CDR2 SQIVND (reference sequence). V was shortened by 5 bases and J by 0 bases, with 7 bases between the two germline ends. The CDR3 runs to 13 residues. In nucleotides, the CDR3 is TGTGCCAGTAGTGGACAGATGAACACTGAAGCTTTCTTT. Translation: CASSGQMNTEAFF. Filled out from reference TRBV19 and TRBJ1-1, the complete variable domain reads DGGITQSPKYLFRKEGQNVTLSCEQNLNHDAMYWYRQDPGQGLRLIYYSQIVNDFQKGDIAEGYSVSREKKESFPLTVTSAQKNPTAFYLCASSGQMNTEAFFGQGTRLTVV.

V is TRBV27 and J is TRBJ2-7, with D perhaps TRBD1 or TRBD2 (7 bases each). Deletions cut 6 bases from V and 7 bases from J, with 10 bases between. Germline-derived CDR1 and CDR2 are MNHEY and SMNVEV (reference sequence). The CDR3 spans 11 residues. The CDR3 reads CASSQGGEQYF. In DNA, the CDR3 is TGTGCCAGCAGCCAGGGGGGGGAGCAGTACTTC.

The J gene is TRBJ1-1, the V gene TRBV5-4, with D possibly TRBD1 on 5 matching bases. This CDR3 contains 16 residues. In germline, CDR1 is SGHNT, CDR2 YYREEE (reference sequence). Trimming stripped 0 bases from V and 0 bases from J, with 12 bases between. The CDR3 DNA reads TGTGCCAGCAGCTTGGACAGGTCTTTCATGAACACTGAAGCTTTCTTT. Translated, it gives CASSLDRSFMNTEAFF.

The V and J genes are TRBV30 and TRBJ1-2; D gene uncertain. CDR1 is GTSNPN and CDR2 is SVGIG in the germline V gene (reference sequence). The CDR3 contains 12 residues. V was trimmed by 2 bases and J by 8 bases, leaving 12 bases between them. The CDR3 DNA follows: TGTGCCTGGAGTTCCCCGGTACAGGGCTACACCTTC. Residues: CAWSSPVQGYTF.

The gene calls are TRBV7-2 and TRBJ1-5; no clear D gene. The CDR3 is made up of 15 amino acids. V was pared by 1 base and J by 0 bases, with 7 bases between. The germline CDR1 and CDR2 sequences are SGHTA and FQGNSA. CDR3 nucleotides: TGTGCCAGCAGCTTAGACGGGAATAGCAATCAGCCCCAGCATTTT. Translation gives CASSLDGNSNQPQHF.

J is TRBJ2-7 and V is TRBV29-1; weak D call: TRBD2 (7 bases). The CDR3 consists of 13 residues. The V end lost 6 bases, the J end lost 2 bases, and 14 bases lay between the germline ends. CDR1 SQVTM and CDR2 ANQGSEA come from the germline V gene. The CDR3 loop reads CSVSGDNTYEQYF. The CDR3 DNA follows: TGCAGCGTCAGCGGGGACAACACCTACGAGCAGTACTTC.

CDR3 protein: CASSPQGSRPGTEAFF. DNA for the CDR3: TGTGCCAGCTCACCCCAGGGCTCCCGACCGGGCACTGAAGCTTTCTTT. The chain carries TRBV18 and TRBJ1-1; tentative D call: TRBD1 (5 bases). The V end lost 3 bases, the J end lost 4 bases, and 18 bases lay between the germline ends. CDR1 and CDR2 from the germline V gene are KGHSH and LQKENI. This CDR3 region has 16 residues.

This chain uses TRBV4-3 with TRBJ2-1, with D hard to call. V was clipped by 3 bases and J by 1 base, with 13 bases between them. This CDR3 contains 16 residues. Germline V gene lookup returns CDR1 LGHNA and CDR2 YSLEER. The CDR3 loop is CASSHQNEISYNEQFF. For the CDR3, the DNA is TGCGCCAGCAGCCACCAGAATGAAATATCCTACAATGAGCAGTTCTTC.

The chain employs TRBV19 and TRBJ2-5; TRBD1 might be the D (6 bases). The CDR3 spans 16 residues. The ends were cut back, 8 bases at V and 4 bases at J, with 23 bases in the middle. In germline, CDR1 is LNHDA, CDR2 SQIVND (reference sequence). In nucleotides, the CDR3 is TGTGCCAGTGGAACAGGGACCCTGGGGGTTCGAGAGACCCAGTACTTC. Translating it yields CASGTGTLGVRETQYF.

The CDR3 spells CASSLGTASSGNTIYF. The CDR3 DNA follows: TGTGCCAGCAGCTTGGGGACTGCGAGCTCTGGAAACACCATATATTTT. The chain combines TRBV7-9 with TRBJ1-3, with D possibly matching TRBD1 (5 bases). The V and J ends lost 3 bases and 0 bases respectively, with 12 bases between them. This CDR3 has 16 amino acids. From germline, CDR1 is SEHNR and CDR2 FQNEAQ (reference sequence).

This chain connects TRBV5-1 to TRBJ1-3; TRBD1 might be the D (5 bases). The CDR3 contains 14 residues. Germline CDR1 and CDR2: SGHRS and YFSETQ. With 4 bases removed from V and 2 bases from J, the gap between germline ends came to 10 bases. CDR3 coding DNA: TGCGCCAGCAGCCCGGGGACCGCTGGAAACACCATATATTTT. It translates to CASSPGTAGNTIYF.

The CDR3 loop is CASETSGGDQETQYF. CDR3 DNA sequence: TGTGCCAGCGAGACTAGCGGGGGAGACCAAGAGACCCAGTACTTC. The chain employs TRBV7-9 and TRBJ2-5; TRBD2 matches at 12 bases. V lost 8 bases to trimming and J lost 0 bases; unmatched junction nucleotides: 4. CDR1 is SEHNR and CDR2 is FQNEAQ in the germline V gene (reference sequence). This CDR3 has 15 amino acids.

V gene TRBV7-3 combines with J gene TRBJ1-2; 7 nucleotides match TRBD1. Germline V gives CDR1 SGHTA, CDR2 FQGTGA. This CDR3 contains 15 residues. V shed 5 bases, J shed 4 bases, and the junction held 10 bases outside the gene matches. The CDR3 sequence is CASSKDREVSYGYTF. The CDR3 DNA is TGTGCCAGCAGCAAAGACAGGGAAGTTAGCTATGGCTACACCTTC.

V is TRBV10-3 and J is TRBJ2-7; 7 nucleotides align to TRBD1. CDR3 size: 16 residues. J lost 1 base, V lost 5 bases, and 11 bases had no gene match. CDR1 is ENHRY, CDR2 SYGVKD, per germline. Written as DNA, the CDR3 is TGTGCCATCAGTCAGACCCGGGACAGAACTTCCTACGAGCAGTACTTC. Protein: CAISQTRDRTSYEQYF.

CDR3 DNA: TGTGCCAGCAGCTTAGCCGCGGGTACGGGTGAAAAACTGTTTTTT. Its protein is CASSLAAGTGEKLFF. This chain uses TRBV11-2 with TRBJ1-4; no reliable D call. The CDR3 is made up of 15 amino acids. The V gene lost 1 base and the J gene lost 7 bases, with 13 bases spanning the gap. Germline loops: CDR1 SGHAT, CDR2 FQNNGV.

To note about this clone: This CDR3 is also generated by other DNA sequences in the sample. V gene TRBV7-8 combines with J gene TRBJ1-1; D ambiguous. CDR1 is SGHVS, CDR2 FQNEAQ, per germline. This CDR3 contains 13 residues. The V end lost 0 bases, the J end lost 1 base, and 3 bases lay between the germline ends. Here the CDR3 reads CASSLAPNTEAFF. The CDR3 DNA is TGTGCCAGCAGCTTAGCCCCGAACACTGAAGCTTTCTTT.

The DNA of the CDR3 is TGCGCCAGCAGCCAATCCCCCCGGGGCGACAATGAGCAGTTCTTC. Protein product: CASSQSPRGDNEQFF. The V call is TRBV4-1, the J call TRBJ2-1; either TRBD1 or TRBD2 may fit D (5 bases each). This CDR3 is built from 15 residues. The germline gives CDR1 MGHRA, CDR2 YSYEKL. V dropped 2 bases and J dropped 5 bases, with 13 bases sitting between them.

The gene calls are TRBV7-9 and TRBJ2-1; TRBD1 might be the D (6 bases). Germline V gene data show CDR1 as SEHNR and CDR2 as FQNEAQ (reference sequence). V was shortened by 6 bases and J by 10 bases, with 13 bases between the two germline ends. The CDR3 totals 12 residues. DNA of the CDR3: TGTGCCAGCAGAAGTTCCGGGACAGAGCAGTTCTTC. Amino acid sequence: CASRSSGTEQFF.

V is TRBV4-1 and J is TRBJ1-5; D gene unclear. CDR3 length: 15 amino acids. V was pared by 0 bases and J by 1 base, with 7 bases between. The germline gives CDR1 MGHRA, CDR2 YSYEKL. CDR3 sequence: CASSQEGRSNQPQHF. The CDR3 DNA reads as TGCGCCAGCAGCCAAGAAGGCCGGAGCAATCAGCCCCAGCATTTT.

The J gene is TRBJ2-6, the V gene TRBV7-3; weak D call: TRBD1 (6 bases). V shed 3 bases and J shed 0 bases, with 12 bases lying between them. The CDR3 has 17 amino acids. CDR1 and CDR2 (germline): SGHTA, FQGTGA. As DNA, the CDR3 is TGTGCCAGCAGCTTGGGGACACCAAGCTCTGGGGCCAACGTCCTGACTTTC. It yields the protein CASSLGTPSSGANVLTF.

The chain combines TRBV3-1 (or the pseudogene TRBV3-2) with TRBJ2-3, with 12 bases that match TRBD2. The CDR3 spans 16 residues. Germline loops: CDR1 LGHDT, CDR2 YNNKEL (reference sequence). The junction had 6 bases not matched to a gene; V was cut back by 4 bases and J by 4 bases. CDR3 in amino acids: CASSRASGGGADTQYF. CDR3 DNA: TGTGCCAGCAGCCGTGCTAGCGGGGGGGGCGCAGATACGCAGTATTTT.